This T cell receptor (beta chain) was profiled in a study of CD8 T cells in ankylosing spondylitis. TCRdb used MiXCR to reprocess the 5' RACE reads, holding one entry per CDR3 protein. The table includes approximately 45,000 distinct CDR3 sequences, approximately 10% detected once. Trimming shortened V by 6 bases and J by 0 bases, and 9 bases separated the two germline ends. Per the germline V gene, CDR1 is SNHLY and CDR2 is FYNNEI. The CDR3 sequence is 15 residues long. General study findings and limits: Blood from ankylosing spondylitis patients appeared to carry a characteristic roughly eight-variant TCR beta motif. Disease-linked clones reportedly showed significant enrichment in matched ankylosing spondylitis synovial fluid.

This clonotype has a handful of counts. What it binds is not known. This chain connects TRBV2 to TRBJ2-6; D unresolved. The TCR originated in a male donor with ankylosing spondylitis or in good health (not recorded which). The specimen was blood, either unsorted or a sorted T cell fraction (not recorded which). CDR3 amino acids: CASRREFSGANVLTF. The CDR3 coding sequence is TGTGCCAGCAGAAGAGAGTTCTCTGGGGCCAACGTCCTGACTTTC.